These 9 T cell receptor beta chains share one sample of origin, sequenced in a study of beta chain features in type 1 diabetes. Overall study findings and caveats: In all four CD4+ subsets, TCRB CDR3 length was significantly, moderately reduced in type 1 diabetes.

Their antigen targets remain unknown. Reverse transcribing all isolated RNA meant expressed TCRB transcripts were sequenced. The protocol was immunoSEQ multiplex PCR, while the TCRdb copy is restricted to in-frame clones and leaves out a portion. Among approximately 130,000 clones, about 18% were seen once, and the ten largest hold 2% to 3%. Specimen: central memory CD4+ T cells from blood. These receptors all come from a man younger than 30 with type 1 diabetes.

This clone was observed many times. The genes are TRBV14 and TRBJ2-7; a possible D gene is TRBD2 (5 bases). The germline V gene has CDR1 SGHDN and CDR2 FVKESK. This CDR3 has 15 residues. V dropped 4 bases and J dropped 3 bases, with 16 bases sitting between them. CDR3 DNA sequence: TGTGCCAGCAGCCTAGGACTCCGAGGATTCTACGAGCAGTACTTC. Its translation: CASSLGLRGFYEQYF.

The gene calls are TRBV10-3 and TRBJ2-7; maybe TRBD1 (6 bases). V was pared by 6 bases and J by 3 bases, with 15 bases between. The length of the CDR3 is 14 residues. Germline CDR1 reads ENHRY; CDR2 reads SYGVKD. The CDR3 DNA reads as TGTGCCATCAGCCTCCGGGACACAGACTACGAGCAGTACTTC. It encodes CAISLRDTDYEQYF.

In its sample, this clone was seen a few times. J is TRBJ1-5 and V is TRBV6-6, with D possibly being TRBD1 (6 bases). Germline V gene data show CDR1 as MNHNY and CDR2 as SVGAGI (reference sequence). Trimming took 10 bases from V and 1 from J, leaving 14 bases between them. The CDR3 contains 14 residues. The CDR3 nucleotides read TGTGCCACTAATGAGGGGGGCAGCAATCAGCCCCAGCATTTT. It specifies CATNEGGSNQPQHF.

This chain uses TRBV29-1 with TRBJ2-7, with 10 bases that match TRBD1. The CDR3 is made up of 14 amino acids. V lost 7 bases to trimming and J lost 7 bases; unmatched junction nucleotides: 13. Germline V lookup: CDR1 SQVTM, CDR2 ANQGSEA. CDR3 amino acids: CSGRRTGGGGEQYF. The CDR3 nucleotides read TGCAGCGGCCGCCGGACAGGGGGAGGAGGGGAGCAGTACTTC.

The chain combines TRBV12-5 with TRBJ2-2; D gene unclear. The germline V gene encodes CDR1 LGHNT and CDR2 FRNRAP. Trimming took 1 base from V and 3 from J, leaving 15 bases between them. The CDR3 has 17 amino acids. The CDR3 DNA reads TGTGCTAGTGGTTTGGACTCCTCAAGGGCCCACACCGGGGAGCTGTTTTTT. It translates to CASGLDSSRAHTGELFF.

The rearrangement links TRBV7-2 to TRBJ2-2; D remains ambiguous. The CDR3 sequence is 15 residues long. The V end lost 1 base, the J end lost 2 bases, and 8 bases lay between the germline ends. The germline CDR1 and CDR2 sequences are SGHTA and FQGNSA. The CDR3 region is CASSLEGVNTGELFF. The CDR3 nucleotides are TGTGCCAGCAGCTTAGAAGGAGTTAACACCGGGGAGCTGTTTTTT. The full variable domain, completed using reference TRBV7-2 and TRBJ2-2, is GAGVSQSPSNKVTEKGKDVELRCDPISGHTALYWYRQSLGQGLEFLIYFQGNSAPDKSGLPSDRFSAERTGGSVSTLTIQRTQQEDSAVYLCASSLEGVNTGELFFGEGSRLTVL.

In this sample, this clone turned up a few times. This sequence joins TRBV29-1 and TRBJ2-7, with TRBD1 identical over 10 bases. The V gene's germline CDR1 is SQVTM and CDR2 ANQGSEA. The J segment lost 3 bases and the V segment lost 4 bases, leaving 6 bases of the junction unmatched. This CDR3 has 14 amino acids. Here the CDR3 reads CSVVRDRGVYEQYF. DNA for the CDR3: TGCAGCGTTGTCCGGGACAGGGGAGTCTACGAGCAGTACTTC.

Here the CDR3 reads CATQGYNEQFF. In DNA, the CDR3 is TGTGCCACCCAGGGGTACAATGAGCAGTTCTTC. This chain joins TRBV2 and TRBJ2-1; D may be TRBD1 (6 bases). Germline values: CDR1 SNHLY, CDR2 FYNNEI. The CDR3 totals 11 residues. With 10 bases removed from V and 4 bases from J, the gap between germline ends came to 8 bases.

This clone has just a few counts. Written as DNA, the CDR3 is TGTGCCATCAAACAGGGGCCAAGCTCCTACGAGCAGTACTTC. Translation gives CAIKQGPSSYEQYF. The chain employs TRBV11-2 and TRBJ2-7; TRBD1 agrees at 7 bases. The CDR3 runs to 14 residues. Losses at the gene ends were 10 bases for V and 0 bases for J; bases not matched to a gene: 9. In germline, CDR1 is SGHAT, CDR2 FQNNGV.